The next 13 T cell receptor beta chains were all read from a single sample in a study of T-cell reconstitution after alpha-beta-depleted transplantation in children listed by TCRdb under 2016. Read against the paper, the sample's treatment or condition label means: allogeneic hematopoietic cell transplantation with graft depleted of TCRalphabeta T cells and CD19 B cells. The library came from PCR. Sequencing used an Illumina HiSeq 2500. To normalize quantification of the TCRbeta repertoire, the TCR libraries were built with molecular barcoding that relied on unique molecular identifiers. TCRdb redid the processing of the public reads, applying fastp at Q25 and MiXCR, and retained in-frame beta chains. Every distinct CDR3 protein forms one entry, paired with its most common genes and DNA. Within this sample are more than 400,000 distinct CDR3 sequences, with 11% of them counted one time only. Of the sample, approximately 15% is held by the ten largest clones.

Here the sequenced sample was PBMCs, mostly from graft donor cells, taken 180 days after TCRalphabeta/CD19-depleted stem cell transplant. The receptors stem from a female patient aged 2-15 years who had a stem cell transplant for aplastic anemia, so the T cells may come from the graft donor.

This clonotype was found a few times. CDR3 region: CASSFRALYSNQPQHF. CDR3 bases: TGTGCCAGCAGTTTCAGGGCCCTTTATAGCAATCAGCCCCAGCATTTT. V gene TRBV6-5 combines with J gene TRBJ1-5; the D gene is possibly TRBD1 (5 bases). The CDR3 totals 16 residues. Trimming took 4 bases from V and 0 from J, leaving 13 bases between them. CDR1 is MNHEY and CDR2 is SVGAGI in the germline V gene.

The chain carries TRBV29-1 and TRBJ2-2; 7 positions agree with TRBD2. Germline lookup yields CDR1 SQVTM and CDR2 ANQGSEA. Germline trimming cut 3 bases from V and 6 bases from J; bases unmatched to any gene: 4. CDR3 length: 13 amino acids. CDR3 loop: CSVEGGFAGELFF. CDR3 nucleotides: TGCAGCGTTGAGGGGGGGTTCGCCGGGGAGCTGTTTTTT.

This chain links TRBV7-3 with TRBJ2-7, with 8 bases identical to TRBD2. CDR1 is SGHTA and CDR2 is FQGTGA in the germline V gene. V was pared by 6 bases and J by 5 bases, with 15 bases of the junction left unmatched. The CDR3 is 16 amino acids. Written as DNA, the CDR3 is TGTGCCAGCAGTCCCGGGACTAGTTTTTCCTACGACGAGCAGTACTTC. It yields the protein CASSPGTSFSYDEQYF.

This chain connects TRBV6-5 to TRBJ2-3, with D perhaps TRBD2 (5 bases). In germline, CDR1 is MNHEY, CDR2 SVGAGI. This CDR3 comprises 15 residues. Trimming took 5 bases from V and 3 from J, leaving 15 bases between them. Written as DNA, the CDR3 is TGTGCCAGCAGTACTCGTGGGAGCTGGACAGATACGCAGTATTTT. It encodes CASSTRGSWTDTQYF.

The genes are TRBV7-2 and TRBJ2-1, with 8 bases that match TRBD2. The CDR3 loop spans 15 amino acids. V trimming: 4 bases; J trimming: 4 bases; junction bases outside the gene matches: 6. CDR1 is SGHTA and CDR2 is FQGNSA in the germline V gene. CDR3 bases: TGTGCCAGCAGCTCGTCGGGACTAGATTACAATGAGCAGTTCTTC. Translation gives CASSSSGLDYNEQFF.

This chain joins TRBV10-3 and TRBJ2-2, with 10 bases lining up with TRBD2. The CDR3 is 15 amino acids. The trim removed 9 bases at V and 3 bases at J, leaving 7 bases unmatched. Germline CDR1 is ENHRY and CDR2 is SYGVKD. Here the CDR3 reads CAIASGRADTGELFF. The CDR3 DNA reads TGTGCCATTGCGAGCGGGAGGGCGGACACCGGGGAGCTGTTTTTT.

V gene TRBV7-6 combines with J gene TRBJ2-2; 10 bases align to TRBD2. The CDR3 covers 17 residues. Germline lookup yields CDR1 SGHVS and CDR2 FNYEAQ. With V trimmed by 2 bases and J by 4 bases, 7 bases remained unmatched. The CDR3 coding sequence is TGTGCCAGCAGCTTATTCAGCGGGAGGGCCGCCACCGGGGAGCTGTTTTTT. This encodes CASSLFSGRAATGELFF.

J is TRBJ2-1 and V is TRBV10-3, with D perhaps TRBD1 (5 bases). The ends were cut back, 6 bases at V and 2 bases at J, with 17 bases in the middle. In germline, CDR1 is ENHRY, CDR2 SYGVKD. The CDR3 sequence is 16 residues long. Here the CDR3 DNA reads TGTGCCATCAGACCCTGCTGCGACAGAGCCTACAATGAGCAGTTCTTC. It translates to CAIRPCCDRAYNEQFF.

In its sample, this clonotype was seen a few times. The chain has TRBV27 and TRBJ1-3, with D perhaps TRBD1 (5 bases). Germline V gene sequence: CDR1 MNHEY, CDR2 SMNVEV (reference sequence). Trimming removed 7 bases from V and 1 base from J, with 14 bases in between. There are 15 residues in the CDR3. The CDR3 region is CASIISEGSGNTIYF. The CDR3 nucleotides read TGTGCCAGCATTATTTCGGAGGGGTCTGGAAACACCATATATTTT.

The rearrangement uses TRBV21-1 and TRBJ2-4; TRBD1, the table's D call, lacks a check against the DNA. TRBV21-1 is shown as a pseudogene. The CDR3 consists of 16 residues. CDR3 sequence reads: CAGHGDRATKKNIQYF. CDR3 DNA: TGTGCCGGCCACGGGGACAGGGCCACCAAGAAAAACATTCAGTACTTC.

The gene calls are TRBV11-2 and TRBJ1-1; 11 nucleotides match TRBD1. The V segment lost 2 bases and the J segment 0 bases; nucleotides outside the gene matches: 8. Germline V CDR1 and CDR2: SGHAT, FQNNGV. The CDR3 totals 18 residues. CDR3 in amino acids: CASSLQVGQGVMNTEAFF. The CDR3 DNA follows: TGTGCCAGCAGCTTACAAGTGGGACAGGGGGTCATGAACACTGAAGCTTTCTTT.

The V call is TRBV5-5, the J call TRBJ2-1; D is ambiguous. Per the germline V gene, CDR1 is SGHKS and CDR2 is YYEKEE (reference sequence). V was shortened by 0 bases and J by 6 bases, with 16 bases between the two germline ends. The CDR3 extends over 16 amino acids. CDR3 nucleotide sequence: TGTGCCAGCAGCTTGGATCAGAGTTGGGTTTTCAATGAGCAGTTCTTC. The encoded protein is CASSLDQSWVFNEQFF.

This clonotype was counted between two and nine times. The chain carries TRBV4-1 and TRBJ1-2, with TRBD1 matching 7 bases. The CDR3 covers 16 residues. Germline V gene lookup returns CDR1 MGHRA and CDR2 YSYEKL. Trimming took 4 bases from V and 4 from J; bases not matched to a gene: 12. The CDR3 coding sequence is TGCGCCAGCAGCCTGCATTCGGGACAGAAGATCTATGGCTACACCTTC. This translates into CASSLHSGQKIYGYTF.